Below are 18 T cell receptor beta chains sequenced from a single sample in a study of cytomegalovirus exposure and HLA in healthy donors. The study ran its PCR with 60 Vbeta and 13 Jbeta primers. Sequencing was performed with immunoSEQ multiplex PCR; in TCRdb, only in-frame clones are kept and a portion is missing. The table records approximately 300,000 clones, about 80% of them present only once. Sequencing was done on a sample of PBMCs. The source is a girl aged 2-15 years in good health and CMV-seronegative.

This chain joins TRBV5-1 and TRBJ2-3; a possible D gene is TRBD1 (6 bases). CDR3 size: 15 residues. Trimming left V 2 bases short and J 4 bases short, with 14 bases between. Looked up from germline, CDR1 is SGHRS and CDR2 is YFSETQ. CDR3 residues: CASSLGTHGADTQYF. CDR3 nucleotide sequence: TGCGCCAGCAGCTTAGGGACACATGGCGCAGATACGCAGTATTTT.

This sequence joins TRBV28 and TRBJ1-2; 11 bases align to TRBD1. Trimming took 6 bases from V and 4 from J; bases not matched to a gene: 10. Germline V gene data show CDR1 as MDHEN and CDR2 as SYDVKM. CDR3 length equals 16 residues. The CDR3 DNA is TGTGCCAGCAGAAGACCCCCGGGACAGGGGGGCTATGGCTACACCTTC. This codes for CASRRPPGQGGYGYTF.

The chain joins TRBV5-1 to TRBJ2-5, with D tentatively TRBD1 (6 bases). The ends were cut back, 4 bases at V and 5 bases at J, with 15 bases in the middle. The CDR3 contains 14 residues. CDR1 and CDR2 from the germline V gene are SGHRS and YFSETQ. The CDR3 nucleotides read TGCGCCAGCAGCGCATTACAGGGAAGGGAGACCCAGTACTTC. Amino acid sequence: CASSALQGRETQYF.

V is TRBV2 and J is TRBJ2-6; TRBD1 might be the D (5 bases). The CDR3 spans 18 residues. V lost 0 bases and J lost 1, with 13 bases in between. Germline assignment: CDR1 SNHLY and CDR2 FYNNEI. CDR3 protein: CASSEARAGKSGANVLTF. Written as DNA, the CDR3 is TGTGCCAGCAGTGAAGCGCGTGCAGGGAAGTCTGGGGCCAACGTCCTGACTTTC.

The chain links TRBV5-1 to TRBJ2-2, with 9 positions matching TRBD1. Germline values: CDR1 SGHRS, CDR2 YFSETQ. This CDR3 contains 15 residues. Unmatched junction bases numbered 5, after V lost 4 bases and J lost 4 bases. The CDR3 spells CASSGRQGGTGELFF. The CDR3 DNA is TGCGCCAGCAGCGGCAGACAGGGGGGCACCGGGGAGCTGTTTTTT.

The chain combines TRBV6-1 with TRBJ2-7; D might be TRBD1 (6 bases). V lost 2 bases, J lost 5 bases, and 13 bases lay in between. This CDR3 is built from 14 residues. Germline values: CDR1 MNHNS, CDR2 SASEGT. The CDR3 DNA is TGTGCCAGCAGTGAAAGGCTGGACAGAAACGAGCAGTACTTC. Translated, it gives CASSERLDRNEQYF.

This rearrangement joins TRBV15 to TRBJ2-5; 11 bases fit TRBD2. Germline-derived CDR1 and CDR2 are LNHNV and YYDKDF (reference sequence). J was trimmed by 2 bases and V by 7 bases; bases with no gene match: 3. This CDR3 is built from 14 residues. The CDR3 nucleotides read TGTGCCACCAAGACTAGCGGGGCTCAAGAGACCCAGTACTTC. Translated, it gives CATKTSGAQETQYF.

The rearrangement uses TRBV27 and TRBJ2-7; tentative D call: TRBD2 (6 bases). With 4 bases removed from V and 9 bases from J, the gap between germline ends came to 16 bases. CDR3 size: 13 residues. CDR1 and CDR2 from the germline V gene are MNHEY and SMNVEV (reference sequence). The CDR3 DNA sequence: TGTGCCAGCAGTTCACGGAGGGGAAGAGGGCAGTACTTC. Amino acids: CASSSRRGRGQYF.

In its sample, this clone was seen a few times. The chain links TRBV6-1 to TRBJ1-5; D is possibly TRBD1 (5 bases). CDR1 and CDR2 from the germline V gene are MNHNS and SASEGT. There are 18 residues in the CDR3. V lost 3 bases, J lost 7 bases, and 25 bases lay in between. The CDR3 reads CASSEILPPTALGQPQHF. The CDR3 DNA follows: TGTGCCAGCAGTGAGATCCTACCGCCGACAGCCCTGGGACAGCCCCAGCATTTT.

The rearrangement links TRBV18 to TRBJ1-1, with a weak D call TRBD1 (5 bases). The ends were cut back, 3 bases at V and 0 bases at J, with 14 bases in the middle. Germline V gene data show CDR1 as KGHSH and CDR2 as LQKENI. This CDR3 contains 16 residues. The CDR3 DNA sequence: TGTGCCAGCTCACCTTCCGCGACAGCCATGAACACTGAAGCTTTCTTT. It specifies CASSPSATAMNTEAFF. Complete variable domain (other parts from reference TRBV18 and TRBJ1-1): NAGVMQNPRHLVRRRGQEARLRCSPMKGHSHVYWYRQLPEEGLKFMVYLQKENIIDESGMPKERFSAEFPKEGPSILRIQQVVRGDSAAYFCASSPSATAMNTEAFFGQGTRLTVV.

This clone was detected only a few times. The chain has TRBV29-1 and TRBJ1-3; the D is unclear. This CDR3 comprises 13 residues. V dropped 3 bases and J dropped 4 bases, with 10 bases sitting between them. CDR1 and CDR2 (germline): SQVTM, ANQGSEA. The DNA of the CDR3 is TGCAGCGTTGAGAAAGTTGCGGGAAACACCATATATTTT. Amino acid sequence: CSVEKVAGNTIYF.

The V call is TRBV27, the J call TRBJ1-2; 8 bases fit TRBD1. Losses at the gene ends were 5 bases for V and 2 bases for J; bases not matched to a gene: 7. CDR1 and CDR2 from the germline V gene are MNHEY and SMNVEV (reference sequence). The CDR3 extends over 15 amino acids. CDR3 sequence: CASSSTGGKNYGYTF. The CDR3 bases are TGTGCCAGCAGTAGCACAGGGGGTAAAAACTATGGCTACACCTTC.

This CDR3 is CASIRESPGELFF. For the CDR3, the DNA is TGTGCCAGCATTCGGGAATCGCCCGGGGAGCTGTTTTTT. The chain recombines TRBV6-1 with TRBJ2-2; D is perhaps TRBD2 (5 bases). CDR1 MNHNS and CDR2 SASEGT come from the germline V gene. Trimming removed 7 bases at V and 6 bases at J, with 12 bases between. This CDR3 has 13 amino acids.

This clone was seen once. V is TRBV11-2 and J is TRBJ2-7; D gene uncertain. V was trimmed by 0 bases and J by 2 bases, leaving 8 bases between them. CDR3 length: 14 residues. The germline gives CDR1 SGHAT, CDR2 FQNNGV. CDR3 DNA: TGTGCCAGCAGCTTAGACAGGTTGACCTACGAGCAGTACTTC. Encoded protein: CASSLDRLTYEQYF. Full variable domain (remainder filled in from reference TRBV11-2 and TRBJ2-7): EAGVAQSPRYKIIEKRQSVAFWCNPISGHATLYWYQQILGQGPKLLIQFQNNGVVDDSQLPKDRFSAERLKGVDSTLKIQPAKLEDSAVYLCASSLDRLTYEQYFGPGTRLTVT.

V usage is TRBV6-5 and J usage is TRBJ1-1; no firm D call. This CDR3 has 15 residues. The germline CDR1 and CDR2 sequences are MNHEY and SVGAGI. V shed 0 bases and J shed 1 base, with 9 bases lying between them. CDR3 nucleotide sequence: TGTGCCAGCAGTTACTCGCGAAGACAGAACACTGAAGCTTTCTTT. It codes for CASSYSRRQNTEAFF.

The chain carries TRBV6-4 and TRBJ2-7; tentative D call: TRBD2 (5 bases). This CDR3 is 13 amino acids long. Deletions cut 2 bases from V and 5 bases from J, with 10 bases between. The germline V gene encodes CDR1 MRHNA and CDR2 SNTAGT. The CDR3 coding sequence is TGTGCCAGCAGTGACCGGGAAGGTAACGAGCAGTACTTC. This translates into CASSDREGNEQYF.

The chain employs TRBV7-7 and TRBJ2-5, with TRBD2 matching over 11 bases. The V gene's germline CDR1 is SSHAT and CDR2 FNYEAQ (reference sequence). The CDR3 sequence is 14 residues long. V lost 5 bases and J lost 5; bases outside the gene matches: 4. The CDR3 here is CASSPRTSGETQYF. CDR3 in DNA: TGTGCCAGCAGCCCCCGGACTAGCGGGGAGACCCAGTACTTC.

CDR3 protein: CASSTGNSFNEKLFF. CDR3 in DNA: TGTGCCAGCTCGACAGGGAATTCGTTTAATGAAAAACTGTTTTTT. The gene calls are TRBV9 and TRBJ1-4; 7 nucleotides match TRBD1. The V gene's germline CDR1 is SGDLS and CDR2 YYNGEE. The CDR3 runs to 15 residues. After removal of 7 bases from V and 4 bases from J, the junction contained 10 bases not matched to a gene.